The sample holds many counts of the clone carrying this T cell receptor (beta chain). Its antigen is not identified. There were healthy Caucasian individuals from Russia, aged roughly 6 to 90, serving as donors. CDR1 is MDHEN and CDR2 is SYDVKM in the germline V gene. V was cut by 5 bases and J by 1 base, with 12 bases left in between. The CDR3 runs 15 residues. PCR was performed a second time for about 6 to 11 cycles using a sample-barcoded 5' primer and a J-beta primer mix. MiXCR, applied by TCRdb to the 5' RACE reads, yields one record per CDR3 protein. This table holds some 320,000 distinct CDR3 sequences, roughly 27% found once. These data originate in a study of blood T cells in healthy people across ages. Study results and caveats: Strong correlation existed between TCR beta diversity and naive T cell percentage. Higher diversity, along with more naive CD4+ cells, distinguished long-lived donors from aged donors.

This clonotype was sampled from a woman in her 70s in good health. The material sequenced was blood. The chain is built from TRBV28 and TRBJ2-4, with D possibly being TRBD1 or TRBD2 (6 bases each). The CDR3 nucleotides are TGTGCCAGCAGTCGGAGGGGGAGTGCCAAAAACATTCAGTACTTC. Amino acids: CASSRRGSAKNIQYF.